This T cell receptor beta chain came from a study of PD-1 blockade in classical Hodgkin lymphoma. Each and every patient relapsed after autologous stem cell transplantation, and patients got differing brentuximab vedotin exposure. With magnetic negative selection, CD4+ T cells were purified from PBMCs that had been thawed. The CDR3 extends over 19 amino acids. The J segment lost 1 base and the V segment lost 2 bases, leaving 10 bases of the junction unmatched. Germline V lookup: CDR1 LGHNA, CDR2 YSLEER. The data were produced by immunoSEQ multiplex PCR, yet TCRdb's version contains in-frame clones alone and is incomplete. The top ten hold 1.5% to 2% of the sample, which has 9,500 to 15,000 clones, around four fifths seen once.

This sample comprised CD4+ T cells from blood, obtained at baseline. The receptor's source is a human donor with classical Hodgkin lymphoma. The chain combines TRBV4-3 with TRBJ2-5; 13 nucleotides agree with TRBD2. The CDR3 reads CASSQRKFWTSGGQETQYF. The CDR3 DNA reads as TGCGCCAGCAGCCAAAGAAAGTTTTGGACTAGCGGGGGCCAAGAGACCCAGTACTTC.